This T cell receptor (beta chain) stems from a study of identical twins. TCRdb re-called the 5' RACE reads with MiXCR, one entry per CDR3 protein. The data show about 280,000 distinct CDR3 sequences, with about 8% seen just once and roughly 2% held by the top ten. This clonotype was observed many times. Germline loops: CDR1 MNHEY, CDR2 SMNVEV (reference sequence). J gave up 5 bases and V 5 bases, and 7 bases lay outside the gene matches. The CDR3 length is 15 residues. These sequences were also reported in another study, on yellow fever vaccine responses in identical twins.

Specimen: memory (CD45RO+) T cells sorted from blood. This TCR was sampled from a woman younger than 30 in good health. The chain links TRBV27 to TRBJ2-3, with 10 nucleotides matching TRBD2. CDR3 nucleotides: TGTGCCAGCAGTGTGAGCGGGAGGGCCGGAGATACGCAGTATTTT. Translated, it gives CASSVSGRAGDTQYF.